This TCR beta chain was recovered during a study of shared clonotypes between healthy human individuals. Some clones are missing from TCRdb's copy, which holds only in-frame ones; the method was immunoSEQ multiplex PCR. The sample yields about 2.1 million clones, 85% to 95% seen once. Naive CD8 cells lacked CD45RO and underwent positive selection for CCR7, leaving out terminally differentiated effector memory CD45RA+ cells. The germline CDR1 and CDR2 sequences are SEHNR and FQNEAQ (reference sequence). V dropped 8 bases and J dropped 13 bases, with 24 bases sitting between them. The CDR3 extends over 14 amino acids.

V gene TRBV7-9 combines with J gene TRBJ2-1; tentatively, D is TRBD2 (5 bases). This TCR came from a man younger than 35 in good health. Some clones in this sample may be carry-over from other donors' samples. Material: naive CD8+ T cells from PBMCs. CDR3: CASEVGVSAGNQFF. In DNA, the CDR3 is TGTGCCAGCGAGGTCGGGGTTTCGGCAGGCAATCAGTTCTTC.